The 4 T cell receptor beta chains below come from one sample, sequenced in a study of blood T cell repertoires in COVID-19. The repertoire was sequenced with immunoSEQ multiplex PCR; TCRdb's copy has only in-frame clones and lacks some. The data contain approximately 270,000 clones, roughly 87% of them seen just once; the ten biggest clones take up about 3%. The sample taken for sequencing was peripheral blood. Receptors were obtained from a man between 18 and 29 years old with active or convalescent COVID-19.

The sample holds one count of this clone. V and J are TRBV7-2 and TRBJ1-5; perhaps TRBD1 as D (6 bases). The CDR3 spans 15 residues. Germline-derived CDR1 and CDR2 are SGHTA and FQGNSA. Trimming took 1 base from V and 2 from J, leaving 9 bases between them. In DNA form, the CDR3 reads TGTGCCAGCAGCTTAGAACCAGGGGGCAATCAGCCCCAGCATTTT. Translated, it gives CASSLEPGGNQPQHF.

The chain carries TRBV15 and TRBJ1-2; D is undetermined. Between the trimmed V and J ends, which lost 1 base and 5 bases, there was a span of 17 bases. This CDR3 comprises 16 residues. Germline V gene lookup returns CDR1 LNHNV and CDR2 YYDKDF (reference sequence). CDR3 nucleotides: TGTGCCACCAGCAGAGTAGTGGCGGGATTGGGATATGGCTACACCTTC. This codes for CATSRVVAGLGYGYTF.

The chain recombines TRBV4-1 with TRBJ1-2; D gene unclear. CDR1 and CDR2 (germline): MGHRA, YSYEKL. Trimming took 4 bases from V and 5 from J, leaving 5 bases between them. This CDR3 region has 11 residues. Here the CDR3 reads CASSPGYGYTF. The CDR3 DNA is TGCGCCAGCAGCCCGGGATATGGCTACACCTTC.

V and J are TRBV28 and TRBJ1-2; maybe TRBD1 (5 bases). The V and J ends lost 8 bases and 4 bases respectively, with 8 bases between them. This CDR3 region has 11 residues. From germline, CDR1 is MDHEN and CDR2 SYDVKM. The CDR3 DNA reads TGTGCCAGCGGGGACTCCTATGGCTACACCTTC. It specifies CASGDSYGYTF.